This T cell receptor beta chain comes out of a study of blood T cell repertoires in COVID-19. On the study more broadly: Acute and convalescent COVID-19 samples came from the United States, Italy and Spain. T cells, B-cell-depleted T cells, or PBMCs supplied cDNA or gDNA.

The Seattle patients joined while their infection was active and were tracked longitudinally afterward. Method: immunoSEQ multiplex PCR; TCRdb's copy keeps in-frame clones and lacks some. Of under 350,000 clones in the sample, around 90% are singletons; the top ten hold 6.5% to 8%. The specimen was peripheral blood. This TCR came from a woman in her twenties or thirties with COVID-19, enrolled during active disease.

The DNA of the CDR3 is TGTGCCAGCAGTCGGGGACAGGGGTACGAGCAGTACTTC. Translated: CASSRGQGYEQYF. V gene TRBV7-2 combines with J gene TRBJ2-7, with 10 bases that match TRBD1. Germline assignment: CDR1 SGHTA and CDR2 FQGNSA. The J segment lost 4 bases and the V segment lost 6 bases, leaving 3 bases of the junction unmatched. This CDR3 has 13 amino acids. Based on the CDR3 plus reference TRBV7-2 and TRBJ2-7, the full variable domain is GAGVSQSPSNKVTEKGKDVELRCDPISGHTALYWYRQSLGQGLEFLIYFQGNSAPDKSGLPSDRFSAERTGGSVSTLTIQRTQQEDSAVYLCASSRGQGYEQYFGPGTRLTVT.